This is a list of T cell receptor beta chains from one sample in a study of T-cell memory formation after mild COVID-19. From the 5' RACE reads, TCRdb called clonotypes with MiXCR, one entry per CDR3 protein. This table has roughly 89,000 distinct CDR3 sequences, around 16% appearing once. The sequenced sample consisted of PBMCs or a T cell subset sorted from them (not recorded which). These receptors all stem from a man between 18 and 29 years old who had mild COVID-19 (a few samples of this study predate the infection). Cell type and time point are not known. CDR3s include the opening cysteine and the closing phenylalanine or tryptophan. Not all rows give a size; the values are once, few, many and, for expanded clones, a class.

. TRBJ2-1 TRBV29-1 CSVEGGQRSYNEQFF
few TRBJ2-6 TRBV29-1 CSGQVSGANVLTF
few TRBJ2-2 TRBV5-1 CASSSGEYTGELFF
few TRBJ2-7 TRBV5-5 CASSPGLRGEQYF
. TRBJ2-1 TRBV11-2 CASSLWTGRFNEQFF
many TRBJ2-3 TRBV5-1 CASSHSNSADTQYF
. TRBJ2-1 TRBV18 CASSPSGVALSYNEQFF
. TRBJ2-1 TRBV13 CASSLGTTREQFF
few TRBJ2-5 TRBV30 CAYGLAGALAETQYF
. TRBJ2-7 TRBV28 CASSLWQGAYEQYF
few TRBJ2-3 TRBV4-1 CASSQEDYAVGPAVDTQYF
few TRBJ2-3 TRBV4-2 CASSPPSRDTQYF
. TRBJ1-5 TRBV27 CASSLGTGGGQPQHF
many TRBJ1-1 TRBV4-1 CASSQAMNTEAFF
many TRBJ2-5 TRBV4-3 CASSQLGYGQETQYF
few TRBJ2-1 TRBV6-2/TRBV6-3 CASRPDLQKQFF
. TRBJ2-7 TRBV4-1 CASSQDRGRPYEQYF
. TRBJ2-7 TRBV12-3/TRBV12-4 CASSDRDRASYEQYF
. TRBJ1-1 TRBV7-2 CASTSGTAGLYGNTEAFF
many TRBJ2-3 TRBV9 CASRGEGTDTQYF
. TRBJ2-5 TRBV2 CASSDPGQGGSETQYF
few TRBJ1-2 TRBV4-1 CASSQDPGTGTYGYTF
few TRBJ2-5 TRBV12-3/TRBV12-4 CASTDRGSLKTQYF
. TRBJ2-3 TRBV5-5 CASKAGTGGTDTQYF
. TRBJ1-3 TRBV12-3/TRBV12-4 CASYSANTIYF
. TRBJ2-2 TRBV7-9 CAGIGLRATGELFF
. TRBJ2-7 TRBV7-7 CASSHGTGLYEQYF
few TRBJ1-2 TRBV5-1 CASSPVGYGYTF
many TRBJ1-1 TRBV7-9 CASSQSSGYTEAFF
few TRBJ2-5 TRBV7-9 CASSYAPPGSQETQYF
many TRBJ2-2 TRBV6-6 CAGGTGDTGELFF
many TRBJ2-1 TRBV4-3 CASSPGGQEQFF
. TRBJ2-5 TRBV6-2/TRBV6-3 CASSAGLAGVRETQYF
few TRBJ1-1 TRBV5-1 CASSLAGRDVGAFF
. TRBJ2-5 TRBV15 CATSRATETQYF
few TRBJ2-1 TRBV12-3/TRBV12-4 CASSLGQVQFF
. TRBJ1-2 TRBV6-6 CASTPIRSPNYGYTF
few TRBJ2-5 TRBV4-3 CASSPVRGGTKETQYF
. TRBJ1-2 TRBV4-1 CASSQSGYSNGYTF
. TRBJ2-5 TRBV10-3 CAIGAGANQETQYF
. TRBJ2-7 TRBV3-1 CASSPTRGTYEQYF
. TRBJ2-7 TRBV20-1 CSARRRPSYEQYF
. TRBJ1-5 TRBV3-1 CASSHGRNQPQHF
few TRBJ2-1 TRBV7-9 CASSLVGRGGLDEQFF
many TRBJ2-3 TRBV7-6 CASSPWTSGVGDTQYF
. TRBJ2-2 TRBV5-1 CASSLHGNTGELFF
few TRBJ2-1 TRBV3-1 CASSQRPGTRFNEQFF
few TRBJ1-1 TRBV5-1 CASSLVDSLNTEAFF
few TRBJ2-2 TRBV7-2 CASSSLGQGSGELFF
. TRBJ2-1 TRBV5-1 CASSLVGGTPYNEQFF
. TRBJ2-5 TRBV12-3/TRBV12-4 CASSPSGPETQYF
. TRBJ1-5 TRBV12-3/TRBV12-4 CASSLSVSKPQHF
. TRBJ2-7 TRBV4-3 CASSQDSTGPEQYF
few TRBJ2-3 TRBV27 CASSPNVLAGSTDTQYF
. TRBJ2-7 TRBV5-1 CASTPGTGLYEQYF
. TRBJ1-5 TRBV6-6 CASSDKNRDESNQPQHF
. TRBJ2-7 TRBV6-5 CASSYSNSGAYEQYF